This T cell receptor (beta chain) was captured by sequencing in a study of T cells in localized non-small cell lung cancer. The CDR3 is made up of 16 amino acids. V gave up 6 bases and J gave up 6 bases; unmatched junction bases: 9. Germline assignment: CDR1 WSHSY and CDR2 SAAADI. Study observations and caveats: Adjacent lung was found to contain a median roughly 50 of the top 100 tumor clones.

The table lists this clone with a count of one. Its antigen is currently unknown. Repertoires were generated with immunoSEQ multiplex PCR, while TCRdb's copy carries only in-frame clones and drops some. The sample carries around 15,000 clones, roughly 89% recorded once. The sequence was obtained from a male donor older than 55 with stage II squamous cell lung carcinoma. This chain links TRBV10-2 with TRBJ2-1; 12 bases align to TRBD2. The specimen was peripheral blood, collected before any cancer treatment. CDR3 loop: CASSYASGRVVNEQFF. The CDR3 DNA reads TGCGCCAGCAGCTACGCTAGCGGGAGGGTCGTCAATGAGCAGTTCTTC.